This T cell receptor (beta chain) originates from a study of glioma-infiltrating T cells. Using RNA template, CDR3s of TCR alpha and beta were amplified with iRepertoire arm-PCR. Input was about 85-450 ng of tissue mRNA or PBMC total RNA. TCRdb re-derived calls from the multiplex PCR reads in MiXCR, one entry per CDR3 protein. Of under 20,000 distinct CDR3 sequences listed, roughly 60% are singletons. J lost 2 bases, V lost 4 bases, and 6 bases had no gene match. CDR1 SGHRS and CDR2 YFSETQ come from the germline V gene. The length of the CDR3 is 14 residues. Study findings and constraints: Only very few CDR3 sequences appeared in both tissue and blood. Tissue-blood divergence was below expectation in non-neoplastic patients, above in gliomas.

A note on this clonotype: What it recognizes is unknown.

Sequenced input: glioma tissue, nonneoplastic brain tissue, or PBMCs (not recorded which). This receptor was taken from a human donor with low-grade glioma or glioblastoma, undergoing nonglioma brain surgery, or in good health (not recorded which). V gene TRBV5-1 combines with J gene TRBJ2-7; 7 positions agree with TRBD1. CDR3 in amino acids: CASSKAGTAYEQYF. As DNA, the CDR3 is TGCGCCAGCAGCAAAGCCGGGACAGCCTACGAGCAGTACTTC.